This entry lists 20 T cell receptor beta chains sequenced from one sample in a study of T cell changes during pregnancy in multiple sclerosis. Clones were read by immunoSEQ multiplex PCR, and TCRdb kept only the in-frame ones, dropping some. Here the sample spans some 74,000 clones, 80% to 95% being singletons. The material sequenced was peripheral blood, taken after pregnancy. Source of these receptors: a female donor in good health, enrolled as a control in a pregnancy study.

This clone has only one observation. The rearrangement links TRBV5-6 to TRBJ2-3, with D tentatively TRBD2 (5 bases). The CDR3 runs to 16 residues. Germline assignment: CDR1 SGHDT and CDR2 YYEEEE. V was shortened by 0 bases and J by 0 bases, with 11 bases between the two germline ends. CDR3 bases: TGTGCCAGCAGCTTGGCGCTAAGGGAGAGCACAGATACGCAGTATTTT. It translates to CASSLALRESTDTQYF.

For the CDR3, the DNA is TGTGCCAGCAGCTTAGCACAGGGGTTTGAGCAGTACTTC. Its protein is CASSLAQGFEQYF. The chain has TRBV7-2 and TRBJ2-7; 7 positions match TRBD1. The germline V gene has CDR1 SGHTA and CDR2 FQGNSA. This CDR3 comprises 13 residues. V lost 0 bases and J lost 7; bases outside the gene matches: 3.

This chain connects TRBV10-3 to TRBJ2-5; no firm D call. The germline CDR1 and CDR2 sequences are ENHRY and SYGVKD. The germline V and J ends were trimmed by 6 bases and 5 bases, with 19 bases remaining between them. The CDR3 contains 15 residues. The CDR3 DNA reads TGTGCCATCAGCGCCGGAGAGATTGGAAAGGAGACCCAGTACTTC. The encoded protein is CAISAGEIGKETQYF.

This chain joins TRBV5-4 and TRBJ2-2, with TRBD1 identical over 8 bases. The CDR3 sequence is 15 residues long. The V and J ends lost 4 bases and 1 base, in that order; junction bases with no gene match: 3. Germline values: CDR1 SGHNT, CDR2 YYREEE (reference sequence). The CDR3 loop reads CASSADRENTGELFF. DNA for the CDR3: TGTGCCAGCAGCGCGGACAGGGAGAACACCGGGGAGCTGTTTTTT.

This chain connects TRBV19 to TRBJ1-5; 8 positions match TRBD1. The CDR3 has 14 amino acids. Losses at the gene ends were 7 bases for V and 6 bases for J; bases not matched to a gene: 8. The germline V gene has CDR1 LNHDA and CDR2 SQIVND (reference sequence). In DNA, the CDR3 is TGTGCCAGTACTAAGGACAGGGTGGTTCAGCCCCAGCATTTT. Its translation: CASTKDRVVQPQHF. Based on the CDR3 plus reference TRBV19 and TRBJ1-5, the full variable domain is DGGITQSPKYLFRKEGQNVTLSCEQNLNHDAMYWYRQDPGQGLRLIYYSQIVNDFQKGDIAEGYSVSREKKESFPLTVTSAQKNPTAFYLCASTKDRVVQPQHFGDGTRLSIL.

This rearrangement joins TRBV7-8 to TRBJ2-7; TRBD1 aligns across 9 bases. V dropped 5 bases and J dropped 5; count of bases not matched to a gene: 10. The CDR3 totals 15 residues. From germline, CDR1 is SGHVS and CDR2 FQNEAQ. CDR3 sequence: CASSPSGTGMDEQYF. The CDR3 region has the DNA TGTGCCAGCAGCCCCTCGGGGACAGGGATGGACGAGCAGTACTTC.

The V call is TRBV12-5, the J call TRBJ2-1, with 10 bases matching TRBD2. Unmatched junction bases numbered 4, after V lost 6 bases and J lost 5 bases. CDR3 size: 14 residues. Per germline, CDR1 LGHNT and CDR2 FRNRAP. CDR3 sequence (DNA): TGTGCTAGTGGGGTTAGCGGGAGGAACAATGAGCAGTTCTTC. Encoded protein: CASGVSGRNNEQFF.

V and J are TRBV5-1 and TRBJ2-5; 11 nucleotides agree with TRBD1. V shed 4 bases and J 3 bases; nucleotides not matched to a gene: 2. CDR3 size: 14 residues. Germline CDR1 is SGHRS and CDR2 is YFSETQ. The CDR3 DNA reads as TGCGCCAGCAGCATGGGACAGGGGGAAGAGACCCAGTACTTC. It codes for CASSMGQGEETQYF. Combining the CDR3 with reference TRBV5-1 and TRBJ2-5 gives the whole variable domain KAGVTQTPRYLIKTRGQQVTLSCSPISGHRSVSWYQQTPGQGLQFLFEYFSETQRNKGNFPGRFSGRQFSNSRSEMNVSTLELGDSALYLCASSMGQGEETQYFGPGTRLLVL.

J is TRBJ2-7 and V is TRBV7-9; no clear D gene. Trimming stripped 5 bases from V and 0 bases from J, with 11 bases between. The CDR3 has 14 amino acids. Germline assignment: CDR1 SEHNR and CDR2 FQNEAQ (reference sequence). The CDR3 sequence: CASSPGGSSYEQYF. The CDR3 DNA is TGTGCCAGCAGCCCCGGCGGCAGCTCCTACGAGCAGTACTTC. The whole variable domain, filled in from reference TRBV7-9 and TRBJ2-7, reads DTGVSQNPRHKITKRGQNVTFRCDPISEHNRLYWYRQTLGQGPEFLTYFQNEAQLEKSRLLSDRFSAERPKGSFSTLEIQRTEQGDSAMYLCASSPGGSSYEQYFGPGTRLTVT.

The gene calls are TRBV2 and TRBJ2-2; D perhaps matches TRBD1 (5 bases). The CDR3 contains 14 residues. Looked up from germline, CDR1 is SNHLY and CDR2 is FYNNEI. V was cut by 3 bases and J by 5 bases, with 10 bases left in between. This chain's CDR3 is CASSDGRATGELFF. In DNA, the CDR3 is TGTGCCAGCAGTGACGGCAGGGCGACCGGGGAGCTGTTTTTT.

The rearrangement joins TRBV7-9 to TRBJ2-2; 11 bases agree with TRBD2. The CDR3 has 16 residues. Germline V gene lookup returns CDR1 SEHNR and CDR2 FQNEAQ (reference sequence). V shed 4 bases and J 5 bases; nucleotides not matched to a gene: 6. CDR3 residues: CASSSWLAGGTGELFF. CDR3 nucleotide sequence: TGTGCCAGCAGCTCCTGGCTAGCGGGAGGTACCGGGGAGCTGTTTTTT.

V is TRBV6-1 and J is TRBJ1-1, with D possibly TRBD1 on 6 matching bases. The CDR3 extends over 14 amino acids. The ends were cut back, 3 bases at V and 4 bases at J, with 12 bases in the middle. The germline gives CDR1 MNHNS, CDR2 SASEGT. As DNA, the CDR3 is TGTGCCAGCAGTGAGCAGGGGTACGGCACTGAAGCTTTCTTT. It yields the protein CASSEQGYGTEAFF.

J is TRBJ2-1 and V is TRBV28; D is unresolved. Germline V lookup: CDR1 MDHEN, CDR2 SYDVKM. The CDR3 length is 13 residues. Trimming shortened V by 7 bases and J by 5 bases, and 12 bases separated the two germline ends. The CDR3 protein is CASIPPRNNEQFF. The CDR3, as DNA: TGTGCCAGCATCCCCCCCAGGAACAATGAGCAGTTCTTC.

CDR3 protein: CASGPTGRAGNTIYF. The CDR3 DNA follows: TGTGCCAGCGGCCCGACAGGGCGTGCTGGAAACACCATATATTTT. V and J are TRBV6-5 and TRBJ1-3; 7 bases fit TRBD1. The CDR3 runs 15 residues. Germline CDR1 MNHEY, CDR2 SVGAGI. The ends lost 8 bases at V and 2 bases at J; junction bases unmatched: 9.

The chain carries TRBV7-2 and TRBJ2-1; 11 bases are shared with TRBD2. From germline, CDR1 is SGHTA and CDR2 FQGNSA. V shed 4 bases and J 7 bases; nucleotides not matched to a gene: 6. The CDR3 is made up of 15 amino acids. The CDR3 bases are TGTGCCAGCAGCTATAGCGGGGGGGCCTTTAATGAGCAGTTCTTC. Translation: CASSYSGGAFNEQFF.

The chain employs TRBV15 and TRBJ2-7; no firm D call. From germline, CDR1 is LNHNV and CDR2 YYDKDF (reference sequence). Trimming took off 0 bases at V and 6 bases at J, with 12 bases between the two ends. This CDR3 has 14 amino acids. The CDR3 loop reads CATSRDLITREQYF. The CDR3 bases are TGTGCCACCAGCAGAGATCTTATTACGCGCGAGCAGTACTTC.

The genes are TRBV10-3 and TRBJ2-3, with 13 positions matching TRBD2. V shed 3 bases and J 4 bases; nucleotides not matched to a gene: 4. The CDR3 has 16 residues. Germline loops: CDR1 ENHRY, CDR2 SYGVKD. DNA of the CDR3: TGTGCCATCAGTGACCCTGGACTAGCGGGAGCAGATACGCAGTATTTT. The encoded protein is CAISDPGLAGADTQYF.

The chain employs TRBV27 and TRBJ2-5; 9 positions agree with TRBD1. The CDR3 is made up of 16 amino acids. J lost 5 bases, V lost 4 bases, and 11 bases had no gene match. Looked up from germline, CDR1 is MNHEY and CDR2 is SMNVEV (reference sequence). The CDR3 reads CASSSPLRDREETQYF. As DNA, the CDR3 is TGTGCCAGCAGTTCTCCGCTCCGGGACAGGGAGGAGACCCAGTACTTC.

The chain uses TRBV19 and TRBJ2-5; 8 bases fit TRBD1. CDR3 length: 14 amino acids. V lost 5 bases, J lost 5 bases, and 7 bases stayed unmatched. Germline values: CDR1 LNHDA, CDR2 SQIVND (reference sequence). The CDR3 sequence is CASSPRQGRETQYF. The DNA for the CDR3 is TGTGCCAGTAGTCCAAGACAGGGGCGGGAGACCCAGTACTTC.

The chain carries TRBV5-1 and TRBJ2-1; D gene unclear. This CDR3 is 15 amino acids long. Looked up from germline, CDR1 is SGHRS and CDR2 is YFSETQ. V was shortened by 0 bases and J by 0 bases, with 7 bases between the two germline ends. CDR3 sequence reads: CASSLGLGSYNEQFF. The CDR3 DNA is TGCGCCAGCAGCTTGGGCCTAGGCTCCTACAATGAGCAGTTCTTC.